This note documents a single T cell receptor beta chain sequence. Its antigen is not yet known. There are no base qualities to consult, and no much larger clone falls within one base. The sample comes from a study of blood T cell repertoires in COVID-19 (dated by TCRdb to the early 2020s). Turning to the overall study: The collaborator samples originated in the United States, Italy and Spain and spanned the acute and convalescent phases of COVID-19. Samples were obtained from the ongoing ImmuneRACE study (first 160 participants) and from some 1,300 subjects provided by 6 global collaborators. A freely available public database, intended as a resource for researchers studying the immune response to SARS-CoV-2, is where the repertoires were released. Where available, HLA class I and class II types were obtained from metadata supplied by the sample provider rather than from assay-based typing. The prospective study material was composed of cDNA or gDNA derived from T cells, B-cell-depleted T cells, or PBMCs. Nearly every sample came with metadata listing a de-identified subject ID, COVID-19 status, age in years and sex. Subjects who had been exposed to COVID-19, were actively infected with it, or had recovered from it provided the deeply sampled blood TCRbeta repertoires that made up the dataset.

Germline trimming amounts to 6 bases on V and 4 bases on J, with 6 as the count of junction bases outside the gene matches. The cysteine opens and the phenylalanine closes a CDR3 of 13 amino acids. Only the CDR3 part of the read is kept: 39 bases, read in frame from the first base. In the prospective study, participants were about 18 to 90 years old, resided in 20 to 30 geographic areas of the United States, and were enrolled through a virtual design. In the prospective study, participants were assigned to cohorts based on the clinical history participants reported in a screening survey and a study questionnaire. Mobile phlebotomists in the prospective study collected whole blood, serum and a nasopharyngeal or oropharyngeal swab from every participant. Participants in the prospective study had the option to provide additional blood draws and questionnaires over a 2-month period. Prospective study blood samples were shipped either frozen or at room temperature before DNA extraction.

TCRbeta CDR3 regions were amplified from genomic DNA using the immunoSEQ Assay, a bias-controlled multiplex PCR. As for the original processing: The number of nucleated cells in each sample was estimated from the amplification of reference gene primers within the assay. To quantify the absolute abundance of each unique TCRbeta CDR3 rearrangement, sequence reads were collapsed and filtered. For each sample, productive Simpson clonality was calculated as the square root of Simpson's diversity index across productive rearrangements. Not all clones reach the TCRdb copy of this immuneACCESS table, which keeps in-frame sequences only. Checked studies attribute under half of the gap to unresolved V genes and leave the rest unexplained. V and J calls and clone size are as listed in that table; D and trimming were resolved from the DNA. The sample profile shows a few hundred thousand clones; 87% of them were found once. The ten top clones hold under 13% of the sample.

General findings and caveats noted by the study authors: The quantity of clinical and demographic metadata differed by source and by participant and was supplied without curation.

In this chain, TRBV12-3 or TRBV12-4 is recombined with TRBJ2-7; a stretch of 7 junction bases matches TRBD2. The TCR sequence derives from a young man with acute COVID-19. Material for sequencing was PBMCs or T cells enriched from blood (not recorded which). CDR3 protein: CASSSGLLYEQYF. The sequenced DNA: TGTGCCAGCAGCTCGGGACTACTATACGAGCAGTACTTC.